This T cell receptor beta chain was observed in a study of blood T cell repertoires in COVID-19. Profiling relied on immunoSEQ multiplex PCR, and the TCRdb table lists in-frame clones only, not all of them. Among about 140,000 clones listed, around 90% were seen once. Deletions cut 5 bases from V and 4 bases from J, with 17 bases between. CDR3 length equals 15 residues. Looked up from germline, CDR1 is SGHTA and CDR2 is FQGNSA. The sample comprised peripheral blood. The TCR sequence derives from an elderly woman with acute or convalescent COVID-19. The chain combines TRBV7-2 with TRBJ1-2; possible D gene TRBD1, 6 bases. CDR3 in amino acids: CASSQPTGLSYGYTF. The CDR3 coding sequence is TGTGCCAGCAGCCAGCCGACAGGTTTAAGCTATGGCTACACCTTC.